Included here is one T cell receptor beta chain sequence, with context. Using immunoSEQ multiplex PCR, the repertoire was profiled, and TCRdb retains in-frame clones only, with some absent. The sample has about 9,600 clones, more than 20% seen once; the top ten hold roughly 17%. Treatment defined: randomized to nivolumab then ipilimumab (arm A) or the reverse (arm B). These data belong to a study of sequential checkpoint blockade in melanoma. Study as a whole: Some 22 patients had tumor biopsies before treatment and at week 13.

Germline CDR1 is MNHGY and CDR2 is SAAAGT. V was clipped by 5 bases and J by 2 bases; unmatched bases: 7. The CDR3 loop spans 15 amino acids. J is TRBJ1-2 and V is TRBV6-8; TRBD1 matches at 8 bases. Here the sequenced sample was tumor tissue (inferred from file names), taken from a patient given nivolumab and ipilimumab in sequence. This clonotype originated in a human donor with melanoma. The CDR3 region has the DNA TGTGCCAGCAGTCTCGGATCAGGGGGCAACTATGGCTACACCTTC. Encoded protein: CASSLGSGGNYGYTF.